The sequence of this T cell receptor beta chain was determined in a study of T-cell memory formation after mild COVID-19. General study points: Prior to infection, memory already included some responding clones, suggesting cross-reactive memory joined. Shrinking CD4+ clones resided mostly in CM and EM, and CD8+ ones in EMRA.

To note about this clonotype: Antigen: not known.

5'RACE with constant-segment primers yielded barcoded, UMI-tagged TCR alpha and TCR beta cDNA libraries. Each CDR3 protein gets one entry after TCRdb re-called the 5' RACE reads with MiXCR. The repertoire has over 55,000 distinct CDR3 sequences, more than 8% of them found once; the top ten carry approximately 1.2%. Germline trimming cut 1 base from V and 5 bases from J; bases unmatched to any gene: 4. Per germline, CDR1 KGHSH and CDR2 LQKENI. CDR3 length: 14 amino acids. The receptor's source is a man between 18 and 29 years old who had mild COVID-19 (a few samples of this study predate the infection). Cell type and time point are not known. Sequencing used PBMCs or a T cell subset sorted from them (not recorded which). The V gene is TRBV18, the J gene TRBJ1-2; TRBD1 aligns across 7 bases. The chain's CDR3 is CASSPQGQQYGYTF. The CDR3 coding sequence is TGTGCCAGCTCACCACAGGGACAGCAGTATGGCTACACCTTC.